This T cell receptor (beta chain) is drawn from a study of neoadjuvant anti-PD-1 for oral cavity cancer. The overall study: Non-progressing patients received a fourth nivolumab dose near day 43, then surgery on days 50-56.

The sample holds a few counts of this clone. Assay used: immunoSEQ multiplex PCR; TCRdb lists only in-frame clones, some missing. This sample carries roughly 15,000 clones, roughly two fifths of them seen once, and the ten largest clones take 39%. Time point of the sample: after neoadjuvant nivolumab, at surgical resection. V was trimmed by 6 bases and J by 9 bases, leaving 18 bases between them. The CDR3 sequence is 15 residues long. In germline, CDR1 is SEHNR, CDR2 FQNEAQ (reference sequence). The origin of this receptor is a person aged 35-80 years with oral cavity squamous cell carcinoma. The gene calls are TRBV7-9 and TRBJ1-6, with D perhaps matching TRBD1 (5 bases). This material consisted of tumor tissue, taken after nivolumab (anti-PD-1) treatment. The CDR3 DNA reads TGTGCCAGCAGTCTAACACAGGAATTGGGTTCACCCCTCCACTTT. This sequence encodes CASSLTQELGSPLHF.